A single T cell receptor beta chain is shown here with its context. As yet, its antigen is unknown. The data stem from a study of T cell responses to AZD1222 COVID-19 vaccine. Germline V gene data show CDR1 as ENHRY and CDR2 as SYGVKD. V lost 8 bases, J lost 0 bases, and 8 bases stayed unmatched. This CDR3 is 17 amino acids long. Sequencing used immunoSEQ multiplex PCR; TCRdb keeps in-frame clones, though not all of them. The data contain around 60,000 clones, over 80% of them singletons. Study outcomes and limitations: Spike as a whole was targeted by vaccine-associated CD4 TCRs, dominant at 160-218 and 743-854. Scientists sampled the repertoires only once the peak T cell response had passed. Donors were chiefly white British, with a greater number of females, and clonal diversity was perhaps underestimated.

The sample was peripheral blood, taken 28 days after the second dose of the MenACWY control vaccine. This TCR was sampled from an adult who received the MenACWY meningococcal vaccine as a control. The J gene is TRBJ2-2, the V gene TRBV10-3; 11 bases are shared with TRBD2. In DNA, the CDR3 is TGTGCCATCCGAGGACTAGCGGGCGAACCGAACACCGGGGAGCTGTTTTTT. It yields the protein CAIRGLAGEPNTGELFF.